A single sample gave rise to the 15 T cell receptor beta chains below, sequenced in a study of OX40 agonist ivuxolimab in advanced cancers. Generated by immunoSEQ multiplex PCR, the TCRdb table keeps only in-frame clones and is missing some. The data contain about 58,000 clones, 70% to 90% of them singletons. The source was CD4+ or CD8+ T cells sorted from blood, collected in a trial of the OX40 agonist ivuxolimab. These receptors came from an adult with an advanced solid tumor such as melanoma, head and neck, liver or kidney cancer.

The CDR3, as DNA: TGTGCCAGCAGTTACTCGAACAGACGAACTAATGAAAAACTGTTTTTT. It specifies CASSYSNRRTNEKLFF. The chain is built from TRBV6-5 and TRBJ1-4, with D hard to call. V was shortened by 0 bases and J by 1 base, with 9 bases between the two germline ends. The V gene's germline CDR1 is MNHEY and CDR2 SVGAGI. The CDR3 sequence is 16 residues long.

The chain uses TRBV19 and TRBJ1-5; the match to TRBD1 covers 11 bases. Germline assignment: CDR1 LNHDA and CDR2 SQIVND (reference sequence). This CDR3 is 14 amino acids long. Losses at the gene ends were 4 bases for V and 7 bases for J; bases not matched to a gene: 3. CDR3 region: CASSTGTGGQPQHF. The CDR3 DNA reads as TGTGCCAGTAGTACAGGGACAGGGGGGCAGCCCCAGCATTTT.

V and J are TRBV9 and TRBJ2-1; no reliable D call. Germline CDR1 reads SGDLS; CDR2 reads YYNGEE. The CDR3 has 13 residues. The ends were cut back, 4 bases at V and 3 bases at J, with 8 bases in the middle. CDR3 coding DNA: TGTGCCAGCAGCTCTGCCTTCTACAATGAGCAGTTCTTC. Translation gives CASSSAFYNEQFF. The variable domain in full, with the rest retrieved from reference TRBV9 and TRBJ2-1, is DSGVTQTPKHLITATGQRVTLRCSPRSGDLSVYWYQQSLDQGLQFLIQYYNGEERAKGNILERFSAQQFPDLHSELNLSSLELGDSALYFCASSSAFYNEQFFGPGTRLTVL.

The chain has TRBV5-1 and TRBJ2-5, with TRBD2 matching 8 bases. The CDR3 totals 16 residues. V shed 3 bases and J 4 bases; nucleotides not matched to a gene: 11. Germline assignment: CDR1 SGHRS and CDR2 YFSETQ. DNA for the CDR3: TGCGCCAGCAGCTCGTTTCTGACGGGGGGGCGAGAGACCCAGTACTTC. It codes for CASSSFLTGGRETQYF.

V gene TRBV7-2 combines with J gene TRBJ1-6; D unresolved. The CDR3 loop spans 13 amino acids. CDR1 SGHTA and CDR2 FQGNSA come from the germline V gene. V gave up 6 bases and J gave up 12 bases, with 15 bases separating them. The DNA of the CDR3 is TGTGCCAGCAGTCCCCATATAATTCAACCCCTCCACTTT. It specifies CASSPHIIQPLHF.

A few counts support this clone. The chain carries TRBV5-1 and TRBJ1-1; D is undetermined. This CDR3 is built from 15 residues. From germline, CDR1 is SGHRS and CDR2 YFSETQ. V lost 4 bases and J 0 bases, leaving 13 bases between the germline ends. The CDR3 bases are TGCGCCAGCAGCCCTGCCAAGCCCCTGAACACTGAAGCTTTCTTT. Protein product: CASSPAKPLNTEAFF.

The rearrangement links TRBV19 to TRBJ2-4, with TRBD1 matching over 9 bases. Germline values: CDR1 LNHDA, CDR2 SQIVND (reference sequence). With 1 base clipped from V and 0 bases from J, the junction kept 4 bases outside the gene matches. The CDR3 extends over 17 amino acids. CDR3 coding DNA: TGTGCCAGTAGTATAGGGACAGGGGCGCTAGCCAAAAACATTCAGTACTTC. This translates into CASSIGTGALAKNIQYF.

This clone occurred once. The J gene is TRBJ2-2, the V gene TRBV28; 9 nucleotides line up with TRBD1. From germline, CDR1 is MDHEN and CDR2 SYDVKM. This CDR3 comprises 14 residues. V shed 8 bases, J shed 7 bases, and the junction held 8 bases outside the gene matches. CDR3 sequence: CASWDRDGGGELFF. CDR3 sequence (DNA): TGTGCCAGCTGGGACAGGGATGGGGGCGGGGAGCTGTTTTTT.

This chain uses TRBV7-3 with TRBJ2-3; unclear D gene. The CDR3 length is 13 residues. The V end was cut by 2 bases, the J end by 2 bases, with 5 bases between. Germline CDR1 SGHTA, CDR2 FQGTGA. CDR3 residues: CASSLAPTDTQYF. The CDR3 region has the DNA TGTGCCAGCAGCTTAGCCCCCACAGATACGCAGTATTTT.

This clone turned up a few times. The CDR3 DNA reads TGTGTGAGCAGCGGATACAATGAGCAGTTCTTC. This gives the protein CVSSGYNEQFF. The chain combines TRBV28 with TRBJ2-1, with D possibly TRBD2 on 5 matching bases. Germline V CDR1 and CDR2: MDHEN, SYDVKM. There are 11 residues in the CDR3.

This chain uses TRBV14 with TRBJ1-1; D unresolved. From germline, CDR1 is SGHDN and CDR2 FVKESK. This CDR3 region has 13 residues. V was shortened by 4 bases and J by 7 bases, with 13 bases between the two germline ends. CDR3 amino acids: CASSPVPTYEAFF. The CDR3 nucleotides are TGTGCCAGCAGCCCCGTCCCGACATATGAAGCTTTCTTT.

J is TRBJ1-5 and V is TRBV7-2; the match to TRBD1 covers 7 bases. Looked up from germline, CDR1 is SGHTA and CDR2 is FQGNSA. V shed 6 bases, J shed 9 bases, and the junction held 8 bases outside the gene matches. This CDR3 comprises 13 residues. CDR3 bases: TGTGCCAGCAGAGACAGGGTGGGAGGGCCCCAGCATTTT. This translates into CASRDRVGGPQHF. The variable domain in full, with the rest retrieved from reference TRBV7-2 and TRBJ1-5, is GAGVSQSPSNKVTEKGKDVELRCDPISGHTALYWYRQSLGQGLEFLIYFQGNSAPDKSGLPSDRFSAERTGGSVSTLTIQRTQQEDSAVYLCASRDRVGGPQHFGDGTRLSIL.

This rearrangement joins TRBV19 to TRBJ2-5, with D maybe TRBD2 (6 bases). The CDR3 has 15 amino acids. Germline V CDR1 and CDR2: LNHDA, SQIVND (reference sequence). The V and J ends lost 5 bases and 2 bases respectively, with 15 bases between them. CDR3 residues: CASSGMGGPQETQYF. The CDR3 DNA sequence: TGTGCCAGTAGTGGCATGGGGGGTCCGCAAGAGACCCAGTACTTC.

The table lists this clone with many counts. The chain has TRBV6-1 and TRBJ1-6, with D unresolved. Germline V gene sequence: CDR1 MNHNS, CDR2 SASEGT. Trimming stripped 3 bases from V and 7 bases from J, with 16 bases between. The length of the CDR3 is 16 residues. CDR3 amino acids: CASSDLVSYENSPLHF. The CDR3 coding sequence is TGTGCCAGCAGTGATTTGGTGTCTTACGAGAATTCACCCCTCCACTTT.

The chain employs TRBV5-1 and TRBJ1-2; D not certain. V lost 3 bases to trimming and J lost 2 bases, with 17 bases between them. Germline V CDR1 and CDR2: SGHRS, YFSETQ. The CDR3 sequence is 16 residues long. As DNA, the CDR3 is TGCGCCAGCAGCTGGGGTAGGAGGTTGCAGAACTATGGCTACACCTTC. Its translation: CASSWGRRLQNYGYTF. Supplemented by reference TRBV5-1 and TRBJ1-2, the full variable domain reads KAGVTQTPRYLIKTRGQQVTLSCSPISGHRSVSWYQQTPGQGLQFLFEYFSETQRNKGNFPGRFSGRQFSNSRSEMNVSTLELGDSALYLCASSWGRRLQNYGYTFGSGTRLTVV.